This TCR beta chain was documented in a study of T cells in Graves' hyperthyroidism and ophthalmopathy. Study overall: Peripheral blood was acquired at first diagnosis, ahead of any therapy whatsoever.

Trimming cost V 3 bases and J 8 bases, with 11 bases left between them. This CDR3 contains 13 residues. Looked up from germline, CDR1 is MNHNS and CDR2 is SASEGT. Each ophthalmopathy patient scored at least 3 on the Clinical Activity Score and at least 4 on NOSPECS grade, with duration under 3 months. Roughly 10 ml of fresh peripheral blood supplied the PBMCs. This clonotype was detected only a few times. RNA transcripts provided the source from which TCR beta CDR3 regions were amplified. In the first-round RT-PCR of the TCR CDR3, the HTBI primer set was used. One entry per CDR3 protein results from TCRdb running MiXCR on the multiplex PCR reads. The table has about 530,000 distinct CDR3 sequences, roughly 17% seen once.

The J gene is TRBJ2-1, the V gene TRBV6-1, with D unclear. Input material: blood. The clonotype was recovered from a young woman with Graves' ophthalmopathy. CDR3: CASSDVELYEQFF. DNA for the CDR3: TGTGCCAGCAGTGATGTCGAGCTCTATGAGCAGTTCTTC.